These T cell receptor beta chains were read from a single sample in a study of response to subunit inactivated influenza vaccine. One entry per CDR3 protein results from TCRdb running MiXCR on the RT-PCR reads. The sample records hundreds of thousands of distinct CDR3 sequences, around a sixth being singletons. The material sequenced was PBMCs from blood, taken roughly 5 days after vaccination. Every receptor here comes from a man aged 50 to 59 who received an inactivated influenza vaccine. CDR3s include the opening cysteine and the closing phenylalanine or tryptophan. A D gene is named only where the DNA matches it firmly. Size is stated for part of the rows, as once, few or many counts, or as a class when the clone is expanded.

J | V | size | length | D | DNA | CDR3
TRBJ2-4 | TRBV5-1 | . | 20 | TRBD1 | TGCGCCAGCAGCTTGGAGGACAGGGATATTTTTAGGGTCGGCAAAAACATTCAGTACTTC | CASSLEDRDIFRVGKNIQYF
TRBJ2-7 | TRBV20-1 | many | 13 | TRBD1 | TGCAGTGCTAGAAGGACAGGGGCCTACGAGCAGTACTTC | CSARRTGAYEQYF
TRBJ2-3 | TRBV5-1 | few | 14 | . | TGCGCCAGCAGCATACCGGGACCCACAGATACGCAGTATTTT | CASSIPGPTDTQYF
TRBJ1-1 | TRBV5-4 | many | 15 | . | TGTGCCAGCAGCTTGGCCGTGACGGGCGGGGCTGAAGCTTTCTTT | CASSLAVTGGAEAFF
TRBJ2-7 | TRBV7-8 | . | 15 | . | TGTGCCAGCAGCATCCGGGACGGGTATTCCTACGAGCAGTACTTC | CASSIRDGYSYEQYF
TRBJ2-1 | TRBV29-1 | many | 17 | TRBD1 | TGCAGCGTGACTACCCCGGACAGGTCGAGCTCCTACAATGAGCAGTTCTTC | CSVTTPDRSSSYNEQFF
TRBJ1-5 | TRBV12-3/TRBV12-4 | many | 13 | TRBD1 | TGTGCCAGCAGCCGACAGGGAAATCAGCCCCAGCATTTT | CASSRQGNQPQHF
TRBJ2-3 | TRBV20-1 | . | 13 | . | TGCAGTGCCTCCCGGGGAGTCCTGGATACGCAGTATTTT | CSASRGVLDTQYF
TRBJ2-3 | TRBV4-2 | . | 16 | TRBD2 | TGTGCCAGCAGCCAACCAGCGGGAGGCAGGGCAGATACGCAGTATTTT | CASSQPAGGRADTQYF
TRBJ1-4 | TRBV5-6 | few | 14 | . | TGTGCCAGCAGCTTTATTGGGGGAAATGAAAAACTGTTTTTT | CASSFIGGNEKLFF
TRBJ2-7 | TRBV7-2 | . | 12 | . | TGTGCCAGCAGCCGGGAATGGGAGGAGCAGTACTTC | CASSREWEEQYF
TRBJ1-2 | TRBV12-3/TRBV12-4 | few | 12 | . | TGTGCCAGCAGTTTAGCTCTCTATGGCTACACCTTC | CASSLALYGYTF
TRBJ2-2 | TRBV10-3 | . | 17 | TRBD1 | TGTGCCATCAGTGGAGAACCGGGACAGGGGTACACCGGGGAGCTGTTTTTT | CAISGEPGQGYTGELFF
TRBJ1-2 | TRBV20-1 | . | 12 | . | TGCAGTGCTGGACAGAGCGACTATGGCTACACCTTC | CSAGQSDYGYTF
TRBJ2-2 | TRBV15 | few | 18 | TRBD2 | TGTGCCACCAGCAGAGGAACACTAGCGGGACCTCGGACCGGGGAGCTGTTTTTT | CATSRGTLAGPRTGELFF
TRBJ2-3 | TRBV7-9 | . | 15 | TRBD1 | TGTGCCAGCAGCCCCGGGACAGTCAGCACAGATACGCAGTATTTT | CASSPGTVSTDTQYF
TRBJ2-7 | TRBV6-5 | few | 16 | . | TGTGCCAGCAGTTACTTCCAAACAGGGGGGGGCAACGAGCAGTACTTC | CASSYFQTGGGNEQYF
TRBJ2-7 | TRBV7-9 | few | 12 | . | TGTGCCAGCAGCTCAATCTCGAACGAGCAGTACTTC | CASSSISNEQYF
TRBJ1-6 | TRBV20-1 | . | 13 | . | TGCAGTGGATTGGGGGCTCGGAATTCACCCCTCCACTTT | CSGLGARNSPLHF
TRBJ2-7 | TRBV18 | once | 13 | . | TGTGCCAGCTCACCCGGCCAGGGGAAAATGCAGTACTTC | CASSPGQGKMQYF
TRBJ2-1 | TRBV29-1 | few | 13 | TRBD1 | TGCAGCGACGGGACAGGGGGGCACAATGAGCAGTTCTTC | CSDGTGGHNEQFF
TRBJ2-7 | TRBV28 | . | 16 | TRBD1 | TGTGCCAGCAGCCCAGAAAGTTGGACAGGGGCTGGTGGGCAGTACTTC | CASSPESWTGAGGQYF
TRBJ2-5 | TRBV4-3 | many | 13 | TRBD2 | TGCGCCAGCAGCCAAAGCGGGAGAGAGACCCAGTACTTC | CASSQSGRETQYF
TRBJ2-3 | TRBV7-2 | . | 18 | . | TGTGCCAGCAGCTTAGGGCATAGAGGGGGTCTCTCGGCAGATACGCAGTATTTT | CASSLGHRGGLSADTQYF
TRBJ2-7 | TRBV5-1 | . | 15 | TRBD2 | TGCGCCAGCAGCCCAACTAGCGGGAGTGAGTACGAGCAGTACTTC | CASSPTSGSEYEQYF
TRBJ2-1 | TRBV20-1 | many | 15 | TRBD2 | TGCAGTGCTAGACCCCCTAGCGGAACCTACAATGAGCAGTTCTTC | CSARPPSGTYNEQFF
TRBJ1-2 | TRBV20-1 | few | 11 | . | TGCAGTGCTTCTAATAACTATGGCTACACCTTC | CSASNNYGYTF
TRBJ1-2 | TRBV27 | few | 15 | . | TGTGCCAGCAGCCCGACGGTGGGGACGCGGACGGGCTACACCTTC | CASSPTVGTRTGYTF
TRBJ2-7 | TRBV12-3/TRBV12-4 | . | 17 | . | TGTGCCAGCAGTTTAGTACTTCTCTCTAGCGCTGCCTACGAGCAGTACTTC | CASSLVLLSSAAYEQYF
TRBJ1-5 | TRBV10-3 | few | 15 | . | TGTGCCATCAGTGAACAGGGTCGGAAGGGTCAGCCCCAGCATTTT | CAISEQGRKGQPQHF
TRBJ1-1 | TRBV28 | . | 12 | TRBD1 | TGTGCCAGTACAGGGACAGTTGATGAAGCTTTCTTT | CASTGTVDEAFF
TRBJ1-6 | TRBV5-1 | few | 16 | TRBD1 | TGCGCCAGCAGCTTGATGACAGGGGGTCGGGATTCACCCCTCCACTTT | CASSLMTGGRDSPLHF
TRBJ1-2 | TRBV29-1 | few | 13 | TRBD1 | TGCAGCGTTGCCGGGACAGGGGGCTATGGCTACACCTTC | CSVAGTGGYGYTF
TRBJ2-5 | TRBV15 | . | 13 | TRBD1 | TGTGCCACCAGCAGAGACCTTGGACAGGAGAACTACTTC | CATSRDLGQENYF
TRBJ2-2 | TRBV29-1 | many | 11 | . | TGCAGCGCACGGAACACCGGGGAGCTGTTTTTT | CSARNTGELFF
TRBJ2-7 | TRBV7-9 | few | 15 | . | TGTGCCAGCAGCCACTTCCGCGGGTCAAACTCCGAGCAGTACTTC | CASSHFRGSNSEQYF
TRBJ2-6 | TRBV4-1 | . | 17 | . | TGCGCCAGCAGCCAAGATTTCCAGGGCTCTGGGGCCAACGTCCTGACTTTC | CASSQDFQGSGANVLTF
TRBJ1-1 | TRBV20-1 | many | 14 | . | TGCAGTGCCGCAAACGTACAGCGAACATCTGAAGCTTTCTTT | CSAANVQRTSEAFF